These 21 T cell receptor beta chains originate from one sample sequenced in a study of diagnostic markers for celiac disease. TCRdb reprocessed the reads and stores each CDR3 protein as one record, lacking DNA. In total, the table holds about 1,800 distinct CDR3 sequences. Sequencing was carried out using either unsorted cells or a sorted T cell fraction (not recorded which). These receptors were taken from a human donor. This table probably holds off-target reads from a library built for another chain.

This clonotype is medium-sized by frequency. This rearrangement joins TRBV4-2 to TRBJ2-2; TCRdb indicates TRBD2, and absent DNA this call remains unverified. The CDR3 is made up of 16 amino acids. Germline V CDR1 and CDR2: LGHNA, YNFKEQ. CDR3 sequence reads: CASSPSGGANTGELFF.

By frequency, this clonotype is medium-sized (0.01 to 0.1%). J is TRBJ2-2 and V is TRBV10-3. Germline lookup yields CDR1 ENHRY and CDR2 SYGVKD. The CDR3 extends over 15 amino acids. The CDR3 sequence: CAISESGGDTGELFF.

J is TRBJ2-2 and V is TRBV18. Germline V gives CDR1 KGHSH, CDR2 LQKENI. The CDR3 has 16 amino acids. The CDR3 reads CASSPEEGANTGELFF.

Judged by frequency, this clonotype is medium-sized. V usage is TRBV19 and J usage is TRBJ2-4; TCRdb's D call of TRBD1 is untestable without DNA. CDR3 size: 16 residues. In germline, CDR1 is LNHDA, CDR2 SQIVND (reference sequence). The CDR3: CASSTSTGFAKNIQYF.

This clonotype is called medium-sized based on its frequency. The V call is TRBV3-1, the J call TRBJ2-2; with no DNA, the TCRdb D assignment of TRBD2 cannot be verified. Germline CDR1 reads LGHDT; CDR2 reads YNNKEL (reference sequence). This CDR3 region has 14 residues. CDR3 sequence reads: CATQVAANTGELFF.

This clonotype shows up as medium-sized by frequency. V and J are TRBV6-2 or TRBV6-3 and TRBJ2-7; there is no DNA to check the TCRdb D call of TRBD1. The CDR3 covers 15 residues. Germline CDR1 reads MNHEY; CDR2 reads SVGEGT. This CDR3 reads CASSYVEGRSYEQYF.

V and J are TRBV7-2 and TRBJ1-2; lacking DNA, the TRBD1 call made by TCRdb goes unchecked. The germline V gene has CDR1 SGHTA and CDR2 FQGNSA. This CDR3 is built from 17 residues. The CDR3 reads CASSLILPTGVKDGYTF.

V gene TRBV7-9 combines with J gene TRBJ2-2; the TRBD2 assignment by TCRdb is unverifiable without DNA. The CDR3 covers 16 residues. The germline V gene encodes CDR1 SEHNR and CDR2 FQNEAQ (reference sequence). CDR3 sequence: CASSTTGLAWTGELFF.

The gene calls are TRBV7-2 and TRBJ1-2; the D call from TCRdb, TRBD1, cannot be confirmed without DNA. The CDR3 has 13 residues. Per germline, CDR1 SGHTA and CDR2 FQGNSA. The CDR3 sequence is CASSSGQFYGYTF.

Judged by frequency, this clonotype is large. CDR3 in amino acids: CASSPGLMNTEAFF. The rearrangement uses TRBV7-9 and TRBJ1-1; TCRdb returns TRBD1, unconfirmable since there is no DNA. CDR1 is SEHNR, CDR2 FQNEAQ, per germline (reference sequence). CDR3 length: 14 amino acids. Filled out from reference TRBV7-9 and TRBJ1-1, the complete variable domain reads DTGVSQNPRHKITKRGQNVTFRCDPISEHNRLYWYRQTLGQGPEFLTYFQNEAQLEKSRLLSDRFSAERPKGSFSTLEIQRTEQGDSAMYLCASSPGLMNTEAFFGQGTRLTVV.

The genes are TRBV20-1 and TRBJ2-3; the D call from TCRdb, TRBD1, cannot be confirmed without DNA. The CDR3 covers 14 residues. CDR1 is DFQATT, CDR2 SNEGSKA, per germline (reference sequence). The CDR3 sequence is CSVNEKGYTDTQYF.

The rearrangement joins TRBV20-1 to TRBJ1-2. The CDR3 length is 13 residues. Germline V gives CDR1 DFQATT, CDR2 SNEGSKA (reference sequence). The chain's CDR3 is CSAMAGLPYGYTF.

By frequency, this clonotype is medium-sized (0.01 to 0.1%). The chain employs TRBV18 and TRBJ2-2; checking the TCRdb D call of TRBD2 is not possible without DNA. The CDR3 is made up of 17 amino acids. CDR1 is KGHSH, CDR2 LQKENI, per germline. CDR3 sequence reads: CASSPRVGGRSTGELFF.

The rearrangement joins TRBV7-2 to TRBJ2-7. The germline V gene encodes CDR1 SGHTA and CDR2 FQGNSA. This CDR3 has 13 amino acids. The CDR3 here is CASSFTENGEQYF.

The rearrangement links TRBV7-2 to TRBJ1-4; TCRdb designates TRBD1, a call that cannot be tested without DNA. Germline assignment: CDR1 SGHTA and CDR2 FQGNSA. The CDR3 loop spans 13 amino acids. The CDR3 sequence: CASSLGPDEKLFF.

This chain links TRBV6-1 with TRBJ1-5. The CDR3 sequence is 13 residues long. Germline V CDR1 and CDR2: MNHNS, SASEGT. The CDR3 sequence: CASIEGRNQPQHF.

V is TRBV10-3 and J is TRBJ2-1; TCRdb gives TRBD1 as the D gene, but with no DNA this cannot be confirmed. This CDR3 is 16 amino acids long. Germline V lookup: CDR1 ENHRY, CDR2 SYGVKD. CDR3 in amino acids: CAISALGGEVRNEQFF.

This chain links TRBV2 with TRBJ2-2; absent DNA, TCRdb's TRBD1 call cannot be checked. The CDR3 has 14 amino acids. Germline assignment: CDR1 SNHLY and CDR2 FYNNEI. The CDR3 sequence: CASKGAQGTGELFF.

V and J are TRBV7-2 and TRBJ2-1; the D call of TRBD1 rests on TCRdb alone, since no DNA is present to check it. The CDR3 consists of 15 residues. Germline values: CDR1 SGHTA, CDR2 FQGNSA. This CDR3 reads CASSFSGGGYNEQFF.

This clonotype shows up as medium-sized by frequency. The rearrangement joins TRBV29-1 to TRBJ1-1. This CDR3 comprises 14 residues. Germline V gene lookup returns CDR1 SQVTM and CDR2 ANQGSEA. This chain's CDR3 is CSVRAGVMNTEAFF.

The gene calls are TRBV5-1 and TRBJ2-5; TCRdb's D gene call, TRBD1, goes unchecked for lack of DNA. Germline assignment: CDR1 SGHRS and CDR2 YFSETQ. The CDR3 sequence is 16 residues long. CDR3 sequence reads: CASSWGAPGEGETQYF.